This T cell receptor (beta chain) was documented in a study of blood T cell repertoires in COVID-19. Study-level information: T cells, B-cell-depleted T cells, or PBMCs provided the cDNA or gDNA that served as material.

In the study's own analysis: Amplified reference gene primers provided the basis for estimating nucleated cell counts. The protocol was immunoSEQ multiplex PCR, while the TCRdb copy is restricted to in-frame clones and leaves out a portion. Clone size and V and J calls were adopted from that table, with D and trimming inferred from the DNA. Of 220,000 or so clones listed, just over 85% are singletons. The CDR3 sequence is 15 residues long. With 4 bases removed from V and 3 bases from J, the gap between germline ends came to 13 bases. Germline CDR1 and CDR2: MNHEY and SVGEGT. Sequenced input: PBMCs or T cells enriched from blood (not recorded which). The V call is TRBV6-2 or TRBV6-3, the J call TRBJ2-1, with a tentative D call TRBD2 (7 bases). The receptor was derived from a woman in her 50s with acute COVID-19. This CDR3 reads CASSSQGLRYNEQFF. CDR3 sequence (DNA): TGTGCCAGCAGTTCACAGGGACTACGCTACAATGAGCAGTTCTTC.